The sequence of this TCR beta chain was determined in a study of blood T cell repertoires in COVID-19. For the study at large: The United States, Italy and Spain supplied acute and convalescent COVID-19 samples. PBMCs, B-cell-depleted T cells, or T cells were the source of the cDNA or gDNA that made up the material.

Germline loops: CDR1 KGHDR, CDR2 SFDVKD. This CDR3 region has 15 residues. In the case of this clone: One end of the junction fails to match germline, which may point to a read error.

Libraries were prepared by immunoSEQ multiplex PCR; TCRdb keeps only in-frame clonotypes and omits some of them. The data hold roughly 190,000 clones, with over 70% observed a single time. Specimen: peripheral blood. The V and J genes are TRBV24-1 and TRBJ2-3; 11 nucleotides match TRBD2. This TCR came from a man between 60 and 75 years old with acute or convalescent COVID-19. The CDR3 DNA is TGTGCCACCAGTGTCACTAGCGGGAGCAGAGATACGCAGTATTTT. Protein: CATSVTSGSRDTQYF.